The 28 T cell receptor beta chains presented below share a single source sample, sequenced in a study of blood T cell repertoires in COVID-19. Libraries were prepared by immunoSEQ multiplex PCR; TCRdb keeps only in-frame clonotypes and omits some of them. This sample has over 85,000 clones; around three quarters occur once, and the top ten carry under 10%. Sequences were obtained from peripheral blood. The receptor set was obtained from a woman aged 55-69 years with acute or convalescent COVID-19.

The chain carries TRBV10-3 and TRBJ1-5, with D possibly TRBD1 on 6 matching bases. Trimming took 4 bases from V and 1 from J, leaving 8 bases between them. The CDR3 is 14 amino acids. Germline CDR1 reads ENHRY; CDR2 reads SYGVKD. This CDR3 is CAISGGQSNQPQHF. The CDR3 DNA reads as TGTGCCATCAGTGGCGGACAGAGCAATCAGCCCCAGCATTTT.

The chain links TRBV7-2 to TRBJ1-1; 7 bases match TRBD1. Germline assignment: CDR1 SGHTA and CDR2 FQGNSA. Trimming at V came to 2 bases and at J to 4 bases, leaving 4 bases not matched to a gene. The CDR3 has 14 residues. This CDR3 reads CASSLWGQSTEAFF. In DNA form, the CDR3 reads TGTGCCAGCAGCTTATGGGGACAGAGCACTGAAGCTTTCTTT. The variable domain in full, with the rest retrieved from reference TRBV7-2 and TRBJ1-1, is GAGVSQSPSNKVTEKGKDVELRCDPISGHTALYWYRQSLGQGLEFLIYFQGNSAPDKSGLPSDRFSAERTGGSVSTLTIQRTQQEDSAVYLCASSLWGQSTEAFFGQGTRLTVV.

The rearrangement uses TRBV28 and TRBJ2-2, with 9 bases aligning to TRBD1. Unmatched junction bases numbered 6, after V lost 5 bases and J lost 5 bases. CDR1 is MDHEN and CDR2 is SYDVKM in the germline V gene. The CDR3 is made up of 15 amino acids. CDR3 coding DNA: TGTGCCAGCAGTGACCGGGACAGGGCAACCGGGGAGCTGTTTTTT. Protein sequence: CASSDRDRATGELFF.

This sequence joins TRBV5-5 and TRBJ2-3; 8 bases line up with TRBD1. The CDR3 has 16 residues. With V trimmed by 1 base and J by 3 bases, 7 bases remained unmatched. CDR1 is SGHKS and CDR2 is YYEKEE in the germline V gene (reference sequence). The CDR3, as DNA: TGTGCCAGCAGCTTGCGTGGGACAGGTGGTACAGATACGCAGTATTTT. Its translation: CASSLRGTGGTDTQYF.

V gene TRBV7-9 combines with J gene TRBJ1-6; a possible D gene is TRBD1 (5 bases). This CDR3 contains 14 residues. In germline, CDR1 is SEHNR, CDR2 FQNEAQ (reference sequence). Trimming left V 4 bases short and J 9 bases short, with 13 bases between. As DNA, the CDR3 is TGTGCCAGCAGCTCGAGTTCGGGGGGTTCACCCCTCCACTTT. Amino acids: CASSSSSGGSPLHF.

V gene TRBV2 combines with J gene TRBJ2-5; TRBD1 might be the D (6 bases). Germline loops: CDR1 SNHLY, CDR2 FYNNEI. V lost 3 bases and J 7 bases, leaving 18 bases between the germline ends. The CDR3 spans 15 residues. CDR3 loop: CASSEGAGARGTQYF. As DNA, the CDR3 is TGTGCCAGCAGTGAGGGGGCAGGGGCCCGAGGGACCCAGTACTTC.

V and J are TRBV5-1 and TRBJ2-2; D not certain. V dropped 1 base and J dropped 7 bases, with 11 bases sitting between them. The CDR3 consists of 14 residues. Germline V gene lookup returns CDR1 SGHRS and CDR2 YFSETQ. In nucleotides, the CDR3 is TGCGCCAGCAGCTTGCAGAGCCAGCGCGGGGAGCTGTTTTTT. The encoded protein is CASSLQSQRGELFF. Complete variable domain (other parts from reference TRBV5-1 and TRBJ2-2): KAGVTQTPRYLIKTRGQQVTLSCSPISGHRSVSWYQQTPGQGLQFLFEYFSETQRNKGNFPGRFSGRQFSNSRSEMNVSTLELGDSALYLCASSLQSQRGELFFGEGSRLTVL.

This clone was seen more than once but under ten times. This CDR3 reads CASSYRGNYGYTF. The CDR3 DNA is TGTGCCAGCAGCTACAGGGGAAACTATGGCTACACCTTC. The rearrangement uses TRBV28 and TRBJ1-2; 7 bases map to TRBD1. Germline V gene data show CDR1 as MDHEN and CDR2 as SYDVKM. The V gene end was trimmed by 6 bases and the J gene end by 2 bases; junction bases not matched to a gene: 3. This CDR3 is built from 13 residues.

The gene calls are TRBV2 and TRBJ2-4, with 7 bases aligning to TRBD1. The CDR3 is 19 amino acids. Germline CDR1 SNHLY, CDR2 FYNNEI. V lost 2 bases and J lost 2; bases outside the gene matches: 15. Here the CDR3 DNA reads TGTGCCAGCAGTGAAACGAGACAGGGAACATTCGTCTCCAAAAACATTCAGTACTTC. Amino acid sequence: CASSETRQGTFVSKNIQYF.

The V call is TRBV7-8, the J call TRBJ1-2; D might be TRBD1 (6 bases). The CDR3 is 16 residues long. With 4 bases removed from V and 4 bases from J, the gap between germline ends came to 19 bases. Germline V gene lookup returns CDR1 SGHVS and CDR2 FQNEAQ. Here the CDR3 reads CASSSIRDTNVYGYTF. In nucleotides, the CDR3 is TGTGCCAGCAGCTCGATCCGGGACACGAACGTCTATGGCTACACCTTC.

V usage is TRBV7-3 and J usage is TRBJ2-2; 7 bases agree with TRBD1. The length of the CDR3 is 14 residues. The V segment lost 5 bases and the J segment 4 bases; nucleotides outside the gene matches: 4. Germline loops: CDR1 SGHTA, CDR2 FQGTGA. The chain's CDR3 is CASSATGPTGELFF. CDR3 coding DNA: TGTGCCAGCAGCGCGACAGGGCCCACCGGGGAGCTGTTTTTT.

J is TRBJ1-6 and V is TRBV7-8; 11 positions match TRBD1. The J segment lost 5 bases and the V segment lost 4 bases, leaving 10 bases of the junction unmatched. The germline V gene encodes CDR1 SGHVS and CDR2 FQNEAQ. This CDR3 has 18 residues. Written as DNA, the CDR3 is TGTGCCAGCAGCTCATCCTCCGGGACAGGGGGGAATAATTCACCCCTCCACTTT. Translating gives CASSSSSGTGGNNSPLHF. The full variable domain, completed using reference TRBV7-8 and TRBJ1-6, is GAGVSQSPRYKVAKRGQDVALRCDPISGHVSLFWYQQALGQGPEFLTYFQNEAQLDKSGLPSDRFFAERPEGSVSTLKIQRTQQEDSAVYLCASSSSSGTGGNNSPLHFGNGTRLTVT.

The chain couples TRBV28 to TRBJ2-2; 12 bases map to TRBD1. V shed 8 bases and J 6 bases; nucleotides not matched to a gene: 7. Germline V gene data show CDR1 as MDHEN and CDR2 as SYDVKM. This CDR3 has 15 amino acids. The chain's CDR3 is CASEQGQGAPGELFF. The CDR3 DNA reads TGTGCCAGCGAACAGGGACAGGGGGCCCCCGGGGAGCTGTTTTTT.

The chain couples TRBV5-1 to TRBJ2-5; 13 bases match TRBD2. The CDR3 runs 15 residues. The germline CDR1 and CDR2 sequences are SGHRS and YFSETQ. V lost 4 bases, J lost 7 bases, and 7 bases stayed unmatched. In DNA, the CDR3 is TGCGCCAGCAGCGGTGGGACTAGCGGGGCCACGACCCAGTACTTC. It yields the protein CASSGGTSGATTQYF.

This clone has more than one count but fewer than ten. The chain combines TRBV3-1 (or the pseudogene TRBV3-2) with TRBJ2-5, with 8 bases lining up with TRBD1. V dropped 6 bases and J dropped 5; count of bases not matched to a gene: 8. CDR3 length: 14 amino acids. Per germline, CDR1 LGHDT and CDR2 YNNKEL (reference sequence). CDR3 DNA: TGTGCCAGCAGGTTCAGGGGGCGGCGGGAGACCCAGTACTTC. Protein: CASRFRGRRETQYF.

In this sample, this clone turned up many times. V and J are TRBV2 and TRBJ1-1; D uncertain. This CDR3 comprises 12 residues. The V end lost 7 bases, the J end lost 3 bases, and 9 bases lay between the germline ends. The germline V gene encodes CDR1 SNHLY and CDR2 FYNNEI. The CDR3 region is CASNKRDTEAFF. DNA of the CDR3: TGTGCCAGCAATAAGAGGGACACTGAAGCTTTCTTT.

The chain couples TRBV2 to TRBJ1-2, with unresolved D. Germline loops: CDR1 SNHLY, CDR2 FYNNEI. The CDR3 runs 13 residues. V dropped 5 bases and J dropped 6 bases, with 13 bases sitting between them. The CDR3 DNA reads TGTGCCAGCAGTTCTCGGGGAGTAGATGGCTACACCTTC. Protein: CASSSRGVDGYTF.

V is TRBV3-1 (or the pseudogene TRBV3-2) and J is TRBJ1-4; 8 bases map to TRBD1. Germline V gene lookup returns CDR1 LGHDT and CDR2 YNNKEL (reference sequence). After removal of 5 bases from V and 8 bases from J, the junction contained 10 bases not matched to a gene. The CDR3 is made up of 15 amino acids. In DNA form, the CDR3 reads TGTGCCAGCAGCGCCGTGGCAGGGGGCCAGGAAAAACTGTTTTTT. Its translation is CASSAVAGGQEKLFF.

The chain has TRBV11-3 and TRBJ1-1, with D possibly TRBD1 on 6 matching bases. The CDR3 is 14 amino acids. V was shortened by 5 bases and J by 7 bases, with 17 bases between the two germline ends. Germline loops: CDR1 SGHNT, CDR2 YENEEA. Written as DNA, the CDR3 is TGTGCCAGCAGCCAGGAAGGGGGGGCCGGTGAAGCTTTCTTT. It specifies CASSQEGGAGEAFF.

The chain couples TRBV19 to TRBJ1-6, with D tentatively TRBD1 (5 bases). The CDR3 runs 16 residues. Per germline, CDR1 LNHDA and CDR2 SQIVND (reference sequence). Between the trimmed V and J ends, which lost 5 bases and 6 bases, there was a span of 17 bases. CDR3 residues: CASSDEAGTANSPLHF. The CDR3 DNA reads TGTGCCAGTAGTGATGAGGCCGGGACTGCTAATTCACCCCTCCACTTT. The whole variable domain, filled in from reference TRBV19 and TRBJ1-6, reads DGGITQSPKYLFRKEGQNVTLSCEQNLNHDAMYWYRQDPGQGLRLIYYSQIVNDFQKGDIAEGYSVSREKKESFPLTVTSAQKNPTAFYLCASSDEAGTANSPLHFGNGTRLTVT.

The gene calls are TRBV4-2 and TRBJ1-1, with 7 bases identical to TRBD1. This CDR3 has 14 amino acids. With V trimmed by 3 bases and J by 3 bases, 4 bases remained unmatched. CDR1 is LGHNA and CDR2 is YNFKEQ in the germline V gene. The CDR3 nucleotides read TGTGCCAGCAGCCATATCAGGGGGGACACTGAAGCTTTCTTT. This encodes CASSHIRGDTEAFF.

This rearrangement joins TRBV4-1 to TRBJ2-3; 7 bases align to TRBD1. With 5 bases clipped from V and 4 bases from J, the junction kept 9 bases outside the gene matches. Germline V lookup: CDR1 MGHRA, CDR2 YSYEKL. This CDR3 is 15 amino acids long. This CDR3 reads CASSAQTGISDTQYF. CDR3 DNA sequence: TGCGCCAGCAGCGCTCAGACAGGGATTTCAGATACGCAGTATTTT.

This sequence joins TRBV7-2 and TRBJ1-4, with D tentatively TRBD1 (5 bases). Trimming cost V 1 base and J 5 bases, with 17 bases left between them. The CDR3 is made up of 17 amino acids. CDR1 and CDR2 from the germline V gene are SGHTA and FQGNSA. The CDR3 DNA sequence: TGTGCCAGCAGCTTAGGTGAAGGGGTGGGAGGAAATGAAAAACTGTTTTTT. Amino acids: CASSLGEGVGGNEKLFF.

The V gene is TRBV3-1 (or the pseudogene TRBV3-2), the J gene TRBJ1-6, with 7 nucleotides matching TRBD1. The germline V gene has CDR1 LGHDT and CDR2 YNNKEL (reference sequence). V lost 1 base, J lost 13 bases, and 13 bases stayed unmatched. The CDR3 is 16 residues long. DNA of the CDR3: TGTGCCAGCAGCCAAGGTACGACAGGGACTGGGCTCCCCCTCCACTTT. It translates to CASSQGTTGTGLPLHF.

V gene TRBV11-3 combines with J gene TRBJ2-1, with D maybe TRBD2 (6 bases). CDR3 size: 13 residues. Germline V gives CDR1 SGHNT, CDR2 YENEEA. V was trimmed by 4 bases and J by 6 bases, leaving 10 bases between them. CDR3: CASSSGVRNEQFF. The CDR3 nucleotides read TGTGCCAGCAGCTCGGGGGTTCGCAATGAGCAGTTCTTC.

The V and J genes are TRBV4-1 and TRBJ1-2, with 9 bases matching TRBD1. V lost 2 bases, J lost 7 bases, and 11 bases stayed unmatched. Germline V gene lookup returns CDR1 MGHRA and CDR2 YSYEKL. The CDR3 has 16 residues. CDR3 DNA: TGCGCCAGCAGCCAACCGTACAGGGGGCGGAATGTTGGCTACACCTTC. Amino acids: CASSQPYRGRNVGYTF.

The rearrangement uses TRBV6-5 and TRBJ1-1; TRBD1 aligns across 8 bases. The CDR3 totals 13 residues. In germline, CDR1 is MNHEY, CDR2 SVGAGI. Trimming took 8 bases from V and 4 from J; bases not matched to a gene: 6. The CDR3 region is CASQTGAPTEAFF. The CDR3 DNA sequence: TGTGCCAGCCAGACAGGGGCCCCCACTGAAGCTTTCTTT.

This clone was observed a handful of times. This chain connects TRBV10-2 to TRBJ2-7, with a possible D match to TRBD1 (6 bases). Germline V lookup: CDR1 WSHSY, CDR2 SAAADI. CDR3 size: 12 residues. V was cut by 2 bases and J by 5 bases, with 7 bases left in between. For the CDR3, the DNA is TGCGCCAGCAGTGAGCAGGGGAACGAGCAGTACTTC. Its translation is CASSEQGNEQYF.